This is a list of T cell receptor beta chains from one sample in a study of OX40 agonist ivuxolimab in advanced cancers. Repertoires were generated with immunoSEQ multiplex PCR, while TCRdb's copy carries only in-frame clones and drops some. This table holds tens of thousands of clones, around 81% found once. The sequences come from CD4+ or CD8+ T cells sorted from blood, collected in a trial of the OX40 agonist ivuxolimab. The receptors stem from an adult with an advanced solid tumor such as melanoma, head and neck, liver or kidney cancer. The conserved cysteine and the conserved F or W are not part of the CDR3 here. Each record gives: CDR3 length, V gene, J gene, CDR3 protein.

>11|TRBV11-3|TRBJ1-1
ASSLDRSHEAF
>13|TRBV7-9|TRBJ1-5
ASSSTGAVNQPQH
>14|TRBV9|TRBJ2-7
ASSVGSTSGLYEQY
>13|TRBV6-1|TRBJ1-5
ASSETTMLNQPQH
>13|TRBV6-5|TRBJ2-7
ASSDYGLVSYEQY
>9|TRBV7-9|TRBJ2-1
ASSALHEQF
>14|TRBV28|TRBJ1-5
ASSLGLGTGNQPQH
>11|TRBV6-5|TRBJ1-5
ASRPGQNQPQH
>12|TRBV14|TRBJ2-2
ASSQDRGAGELF
>13|TRBV11-2|TRBJ1-4
ASSFDRTTNEKLF
>15|TRBV11-3|TRBJ2-3
ASSPWPGTPYTDTQY
>12|TRBV2|TRBJ1-6
ASWAGQGLSPLH
>12|TRBV4-3|TRBJ2-1
ASSHIGARAEQF
>13|TRBV5-4|TRBJ2-3
ASSRNRERTDTQY
>14|TRBV27|TRBJ2-1
ASSPLAGGFYNEQF
>13|TRBV6-5|TRBJ2-1
ASGPAPGSYNEQF
>13|TRBV6-5|TRBJ2-1
ASSKLAGGHNEQF
>13|TRBV5-1|TRBJ2-7
ASSFSQGRNYEQY
>13|TRBV28|TRBJ2-1
ASSSIGLASNEQF
>12|TRBV10-3|TRBJ1-1
AISYATGGTEAF
>12|TRBV19|TRBJ2-1
ASSRSPPGNEQF
>11|TRBV6-6|TRBJ1-2
ASSYLSSPGYT
>11|TRBV6-5|TRBJ2-7
ASRTSGTYEQY
>13|TRBV25-1|TRBJ1-4
ASSGRDRGHEKLF
>14|TRBV18|TRBJ2-1
ASSPPGRGPYNEQF
>13|TRBV5-5|TRBJ2-7
ASSLQGQSSYEQY
>14|TRBV5-4|TRBJ1-4
ASSLGRGYGNEKLF
>12|TRBV2|TRBJ1-3
ASSADSSGNTIY
>14|TRBV6-1|TRBJ1-1
ASSEGVGGRRTEAF
>13|TRBV5-6|TRBJ1-4
ASSPDLSTNEKLF
>13|TRBV6-5|TRBJ2-1
ASSRGWGISNEQF
>12|TRBV19|TRBJ1-3
ASSIRVSGNTIY
>13|TRBV13|TRBJ2-1
ASSRSGRGENEQF
>11|TRBV6-5|TRBJ1-5
ATRGGGNQPQH
>13|TRBV6-1|TRBJ2-1
ASSEMGQGYNEQF
>11|TRBV13|TRBJ2-7
ASGNRGDGEQY
>16|TRBV12-1|TRBJ1-3
ASSFFPSTGLGGNTIY
>14|TRBV9|TRBJ1-2
ASSLNRDSSNYGYT
>13|TRBV18|TRBJ1-1
ASSPREARNTEAF
>13|TRBV4-1|TRBJ2-1
ASSPEGTGLGEQF
>15|TRBV11-2|TRBJ2-3
ASSQPRASGRTDTQY
>14|TRBV5-1|TRBJ2-1
ASSFPGSGSYNEQF
>13|TRBV14|TRBJ1-4
ASSPRTGIFEKLF
>12|TRBV11-2|TRBJ1-6
ASSGGQGNSPLH
>12|TRBV6-1|TRBJ1-2
ASSEADRNYGYT
>13|TRBV28|TRBJ2-1
ASSSSGTGIDEQF
>11|TRBV28|TRBJ1-5
ASSLFNAQPQH
>12|TRBV10-1|TRBJ1-2
ASSECGVGYGYT
>13|TRBV5-5|TRBJ1-5
ASSLGPNSNQPQH
>10|TRBV18|TRBJ2-2
ASSPGTGELF
>12|TRBV5-1|TRBJ1-2
ASSALDREGGYT
>11|TRBV15|TRBJ1-1
ATRAAGRTEAF
>12|TRBV28|TRBJ1-3
ASSLAGTGNTIY
>13|TRBV28|TRBJ1-1
ASRLSTGQNTEAF
>11|TRBV2|TRBJ2-7
ASWVQGPYEQY